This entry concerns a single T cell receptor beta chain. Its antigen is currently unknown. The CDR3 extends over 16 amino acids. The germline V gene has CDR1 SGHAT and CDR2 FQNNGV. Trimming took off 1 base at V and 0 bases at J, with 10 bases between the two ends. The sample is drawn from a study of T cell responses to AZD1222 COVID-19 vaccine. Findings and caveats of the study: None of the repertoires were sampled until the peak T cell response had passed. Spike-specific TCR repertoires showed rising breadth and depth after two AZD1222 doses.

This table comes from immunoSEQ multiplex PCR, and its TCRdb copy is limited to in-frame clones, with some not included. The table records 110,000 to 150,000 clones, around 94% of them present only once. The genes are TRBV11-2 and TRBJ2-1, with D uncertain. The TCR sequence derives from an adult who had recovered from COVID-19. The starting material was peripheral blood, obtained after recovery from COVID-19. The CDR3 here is CASSLVGISSYNEQFF. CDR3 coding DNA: TGTGCCAGCAGCTTAGTTGGGATTAGCTCCTACAATGAGCAGTTCTTC. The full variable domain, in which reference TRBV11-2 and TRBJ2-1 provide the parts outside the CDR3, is EAGVAQSPRYKIIEKRQSVAFWCNPISGHATLYWYQQILGQGPKLLIQFQNNGVVDDSQLPKDRFSAERLKGVDSTLKIQPAKLEDSAVYLCASSLVGISSYNEQFFGPGTRLTVL.